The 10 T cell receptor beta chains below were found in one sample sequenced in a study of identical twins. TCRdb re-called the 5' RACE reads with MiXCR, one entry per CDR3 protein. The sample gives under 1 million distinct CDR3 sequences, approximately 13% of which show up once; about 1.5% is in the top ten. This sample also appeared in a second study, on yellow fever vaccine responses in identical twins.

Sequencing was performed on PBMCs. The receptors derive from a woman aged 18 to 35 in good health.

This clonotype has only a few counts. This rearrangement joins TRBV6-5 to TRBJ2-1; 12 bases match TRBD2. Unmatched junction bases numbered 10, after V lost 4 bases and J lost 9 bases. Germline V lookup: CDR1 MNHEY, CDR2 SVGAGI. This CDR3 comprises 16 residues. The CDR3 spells CASSSTSGGMRGEQFF. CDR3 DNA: TGTGCCAGCAGTTCGACTAGCGGGGGCATGAGGGGTGAGCAGTTCTTC.

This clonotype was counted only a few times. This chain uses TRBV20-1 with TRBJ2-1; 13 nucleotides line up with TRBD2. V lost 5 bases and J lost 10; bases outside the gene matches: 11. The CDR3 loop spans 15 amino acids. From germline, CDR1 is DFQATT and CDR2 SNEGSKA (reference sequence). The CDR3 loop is CSAQARTSGSGEQFF. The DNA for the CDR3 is TGCAGTGCTCAGGCCCGGACTAGCGGGAGCGGGGAGCAGTTCTTC.

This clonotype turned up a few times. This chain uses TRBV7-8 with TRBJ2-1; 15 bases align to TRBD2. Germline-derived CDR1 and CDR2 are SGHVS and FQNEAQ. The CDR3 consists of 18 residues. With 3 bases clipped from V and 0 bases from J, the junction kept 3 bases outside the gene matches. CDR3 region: CASSFGLAGGPSYNEQFF. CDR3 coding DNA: TGTGCCAGCAGCTTTGGACTAGCGGGAGGGCCCTCCTACAATGAGCAGTTCTTC.

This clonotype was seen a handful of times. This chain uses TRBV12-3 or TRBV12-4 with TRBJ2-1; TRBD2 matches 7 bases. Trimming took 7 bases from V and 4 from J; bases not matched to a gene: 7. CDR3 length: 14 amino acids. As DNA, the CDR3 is TGTGCCAGCACCCCCCTAGCGGAGTACAATGAGCAGTTCTTC. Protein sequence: CASTPLAEYNEQFF.

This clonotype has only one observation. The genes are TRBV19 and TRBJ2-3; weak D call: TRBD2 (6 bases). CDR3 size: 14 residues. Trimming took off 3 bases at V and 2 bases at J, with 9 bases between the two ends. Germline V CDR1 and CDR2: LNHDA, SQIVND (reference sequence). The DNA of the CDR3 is TGTGCCAGTAGTATCTCTAGCGCCACAGATACGCAGTATTTT. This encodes CASSISSATDTQYF.

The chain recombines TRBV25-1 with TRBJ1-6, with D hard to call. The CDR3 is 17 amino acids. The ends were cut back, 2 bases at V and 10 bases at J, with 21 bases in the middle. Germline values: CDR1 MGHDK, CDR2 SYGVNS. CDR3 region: CASSEGVGEGRGSPLHF. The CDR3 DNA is TGTGCCAGCAGTGAAGGGGTCGGGGAGGGAAGAGGCTCACCCCTCCACTTT.

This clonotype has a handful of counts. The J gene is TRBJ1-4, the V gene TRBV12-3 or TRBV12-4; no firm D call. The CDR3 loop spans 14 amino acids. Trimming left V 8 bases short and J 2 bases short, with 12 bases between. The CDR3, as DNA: TGTGCCAGCGGCATTAGGATGACTAATGAAAAACTGTTTTTT. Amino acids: CASGIRMTNEKLFF.

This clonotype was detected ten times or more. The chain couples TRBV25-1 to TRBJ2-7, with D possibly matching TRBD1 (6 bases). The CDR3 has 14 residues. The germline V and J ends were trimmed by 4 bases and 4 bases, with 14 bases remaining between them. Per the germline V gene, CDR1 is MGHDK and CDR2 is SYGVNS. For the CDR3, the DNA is TGTGCCAGCAGTGTACAGGGAAAAGGGTACGAGCAGTACTTC. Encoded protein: CASSVQGKGYEQYF.

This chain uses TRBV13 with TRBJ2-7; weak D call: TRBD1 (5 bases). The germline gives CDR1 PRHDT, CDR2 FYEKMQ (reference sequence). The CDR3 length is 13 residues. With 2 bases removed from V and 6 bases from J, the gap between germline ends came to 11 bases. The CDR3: CASSLQGGREQYF. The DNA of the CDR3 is TGTGCCAGCAGCTTACAGGGTGGGCGCGAGCAGTACTTC. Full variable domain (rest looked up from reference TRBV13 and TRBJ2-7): AAGVIQSPRHLIKEKRETATLKCYPIPRHDTVYWYQQGPGQDPQFLISFYEKMQSDKGSIPDRFSAQQFSDYHSELNMSSLELGDSALYFCASSLQGGREQYFGPGTRLTVT.

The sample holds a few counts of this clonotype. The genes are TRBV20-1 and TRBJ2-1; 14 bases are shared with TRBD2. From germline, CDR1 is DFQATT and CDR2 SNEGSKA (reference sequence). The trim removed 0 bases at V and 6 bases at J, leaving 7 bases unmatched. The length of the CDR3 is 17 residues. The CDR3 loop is CSARDGLAGGRRNEQFF. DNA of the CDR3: TGCAGTGCTAGAGATGGACTAGCGGGAGGCCGCCGCAATGAGCAGTTCTTC.